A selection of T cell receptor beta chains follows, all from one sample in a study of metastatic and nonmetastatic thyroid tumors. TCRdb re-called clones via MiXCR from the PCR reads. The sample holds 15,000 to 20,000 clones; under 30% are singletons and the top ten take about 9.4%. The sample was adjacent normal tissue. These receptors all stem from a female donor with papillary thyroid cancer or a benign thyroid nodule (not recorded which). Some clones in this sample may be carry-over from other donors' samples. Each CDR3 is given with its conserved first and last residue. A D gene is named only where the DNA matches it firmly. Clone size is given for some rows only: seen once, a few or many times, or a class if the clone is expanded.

CDR3 protein: CASSQGQNTEAFF
CDR3 DNA: TGTGCCAGCAGCCAAGGACAGAACACTGAAGCTTTCTTT
V gene: TRBV11-3
D gene: .
clone size: few
J gene: TRBJ1-1

CDR3 protein: CSARGLQTRTSGSLVVDEQYF
CDR3 DNA: TGCAGTGCTAGAGGTTTACAAACTAGGACTAGCGGGAGCCTCGTCGTCGACGAGCAGTACTTC
V gene: TRBV20-1
D gene: TRBD2
clone size: .
J gene: TRBJ2-7

CDR3 protein: CASGTYEQYF
CDR3 DNA: TGTGCCAGCGGTACCTACGAGCAGTACTTC
V gene: TRBV28
D gene: .
clone size: few
J gene: TRBJ2-7

CDR3 protein: CASSPGGAAGYTF
CDR3 DNA: TGCGCCAGCAGCCCAGGGGGCGCGGCGGGCTACACCTTC
V gene: TRBV5-1
D gene: TRBD1
clone size: few
J gene: TRBJ1-2

CDR3 protein: CASSSGNSPLHF
CDR3 DNA: TGTGCCAGCAGTTCGGGTAATTCACCCCTCCACTTT
V gene: TRBV6-5
D gene: .
clone size: .
J gene: TRBJ1-6

CDR3 protein: CSASPTAANSYNEQFF
CDR3 DNA: TGCAGTGCTAGTCCAACAGCAGCTAACTCCTACAATGAGCAGTTCTTC
V gene: TRBV20-1
D gene: .
clone size: once
J gene: TRBJ2-1

CDR3 protein: CASSLAEGDRNVAFF
CDR3 DNA: TGCGCCAGCAGCTTGGCGGAGGGGGACAGGAATGTGGCTTTCTTT
V gene: TRBV5-1
D gene: TRBD1
clone size: .
J gene: TRBJ1-1

CDR3 protein: CAWSVWGGFYGYTF
CDR3 DNA: TGTGCCTGGAGTGTATGGGGGGGCTTCTATGGCTACACCTTC
V gene: TRBV30
D gene: .
clone size: once
J gene: TRBJ1-2

CDR3 protein: CSAISGRTEAFF
CDR3 DNA: TGCAGTGCTATTTCAGGAAGGACTGAAGCTTTCTTT
V gene: TRBV20-1
D gene: .
clone size: .
J gene: TRBJ1-1

CDR3 protein: CASSEVAGGGADTQYF
CDR3 DNA: TGTGCCAGCAGCGAGGTGGCGGGAGGAGGGGCAGATACGCAGTATTTT
V gene: TRBV14
D gene: TRBD2
clone size: large
J gene: TRBJ2-3

CDR3 protein: CASSRFGGSSYEQYF
CDR3 DNA: TGTGCCAGCAGCCGATTCGGGGGGAGCTCCTACGAGCAGTACTTC
V gene: TRBV11-2
D gene: TRBD2
clone size: .
J gene: TRBJ2-7

CDR3 protein: CASHPGHGSGADALTF
CDR3 DNA: TGTGCCAGCCACCCGGGACATGGGTCTGGGGCCGACGCCCTGACTTTC
V gene: TRBV11-2
D gene: .
clone size: .
J gene: TRBJ2-6

CDR3 protein: CASSEGGGSGSRQPQHF
CDR3 DNA: TGTGCCAGCAGTGAAGGTGGGGGGAGCGGGTCTAGACAGCCCCAGCATTTT
V gene: TRBV6-1
D gene: .
clone size: few
J gene: TRBJ1-5

CDR3 protein: CASSLAASGGSYEQYF
CDR3 DNA: TGTGCCAGCAGCTTAGCGGCTAGCGGAGGGTCCTACGAGCAGTACTTC
V gene: TRBV7-2
D gene: TRBD2
clone size: .
J gene: TRBJ2-7

CDR3 protein: CASSLGSASSYEQYF
CDR3 DNA: TGTGCCAGCAGTTTAGGGAGCGCGAGCTCCTACGAGCAGTACTTC
V gene: TRBV27
D gene: .
clone size: .
J gene: TRBJ2-7

CDR3 protein: CAWSSLLLGMSDTEAFF
CDR3 DNA: TGTGCCTGGAGTTCACTGCTACTGGGGATGTCGGACACTGAAGCTTTCTTT
V gene: TRBV30
D gene: .
clone size: .
J gene: TRBJ1-1

CDR3 protein: CASSESTTEAFF
CDR3 DNA: TGCGCCAGCAGTGAGTCGACAACTGAAGCTTTCTTT
V gene: TRBV10-1
D gene: .
clone size: .
J gene: TRBJ1-1

CDR3 protein: CASSKTSGGDKLGYNEQFF
CDR3 DNA: TGTGCCAGTAGCAAGACTAGCGGGGGGGATAAGTTGGGCTACAATGAGCAGTTCTTC
V gene: TRBV19
D gene: TRBD2
clone size: .
J gene: TRBJ2-1

CDR3 protein: CASRRTRSTDTQYF
CDR3 DNA: TGTGCCAGCAGACGGACTAGAAGCACAGATACGCAGTATTTT
V gene: TRBV6-1
D gene: TRBD2
clone size: .
J gene: TRBJ2-3

CDR3 protein: CASSPLANTGELFF
CDR3 DNA: TGTGCCAGCAGCCCCCTGGCGAACACCGGGGAGCTGTTTTTT
V gene: TRBV6-1
D gene: .
clone size: many
J gene: TRBJ2-2

CDR3 protein: CSARGGLAGGLDNEQFF
CDR3 DNA: TGCAGTGCTAGAGGTGGACTAGCGGGGGGCCTCGACAATGAGCAGTTCTTC
V gene: TRBV20-1
D gene: TRBD2
clone size: .
J gene: TRBJ2-1

CDR3 protein: CASEAYWGAREAFF
CDR3 DNA: TGTGCCAGCGAAGCTTATTGGGGAGCGCGCGAAGCTTTCTTT
V gene: TRBV5-3
D gene: .
clone size: .
J gene: TRBJ1-1

CDR3 protein: CASSEQVIYGYTF
CDR3 DNA: TGTGCCAGCAGCGAACAGGTCATCTATGGCTACACCTTC
V gene: TRBV28
D gene: .
clone size: few
J gene: TRBJ1-2

CDR3 protein: CASSYRRTGTYGYTF
CDR3 DNA: TGTGCCAGCAGTTATAGACGGACAGGGACCTATGGCTACACCTTC
V gene: TRBV6-2/TRBV6-3
D gene: TRBD1
clone size: .
J gene: TRBJ1-2

CDR3 protein: CASSLGAPGEQYF
CDR3 DNA: TGTGCCAGCAGTTTGGGAGCCCCTGGCGAGCAGTACTTC
V gene: TRBV27
D gene: .
clone size: few
J gene: TRBJ2-7

CDR3 protein: CASRVAGGQVYEQYF
CDR3 DNA: TGTGCCAGCAGAGTAGCGGGAGGGCAGGTGTACGAGCAGTACTTC
V gene: TRBV6-1
D gene: TRBD2
clone size: few
J gene: TRBJ2-7

CDR3 protein: CASERGPGNSPLHF
CDR3 DNA: TGTGCCAGCGAGAGGGGGCCGGGGAATTCACCCCTCCACTTT
V gene: TRBV7-9
D gene: TRBD1
clone size: once
J gene: TRBJ1-6

CDR3 protein: CASSLADWAVHQAFF
CDR3 DNA: TGCGCCAGCAGCTTGGCCGATTGGGCAGTACACCAAGCTTTCTTT
V gene: TRBV5-1
D gene: .
clone size: large
J gene: TRBJ1-1

CDR3 protein: CASSPPGLAGETQYF
CDR3 DNA: TGTGCCAGCAGTCCCCCCGGCCTAGCGGGAGAGACCCAGTACTTC
V gene: TRBV27
D gene: TRBD2
clone size: few
J gene: TRBJ2-5

CDR3 protein: CASSFGRGRSYNEQFF
CDR3 DNA: TGTGCCAGCAGTTTCGGGCGTGGGAGGTCCTACAATGAGCAGTTCTTC
V gene: TRBV28
D gene: .
clone size: .
J gene: TRBJ2-1

CDR3 protein: CASGTSDRVRSGANVLTF
CDR3 DNA: TGTGCCTCCGGGACTAGCGACAGAGTGCGCTCTGGGGCCAACGTCCTGACTTTC
V gene: TRBV30
D gene: TRBD2
clone size: few
J gene: TRBJ2-6

CDR3 protein: CSAVGSGRTGNYGYTF
CDR3 DNA: TGCAGTGCTGTGGGCAGCGGGAGGACAGGAAACTATGGCTACACCTTC
V gene: TRBV20-1
D gene: TRBD1
clone size: .
J gene: TRBJ1-2

CDR3 protein: CASSLDRMNTEAFF
CDR3 DNA: TGTGCCAGCAGCTTAGATCGAATGAACACTGAAGCTTTCTTT
V gene: TRBV11-3
D gene: .
clone size: .
J gene: TRBJ1-1

CDR3 protein: CASSRRLAGSYNEQFF
CDR3 DNA: TGTGCCAGCAGCCGAAGACTAGCGGGTTCCTACAATGAGCAGTTCTTC
V gene: TRBV5-6
D gene: TRBD2
clone size: .
J gene: TRBJ2-1

CDR3 protein: CASSVQGGSTDAQYF
CDR3 DNA: TGTGCCAGCAGTGTACAGGGTGGAAGCACAGATGCGCAGTATTTT
V gene: TRBV12-3/TRBV12-4
D gene: .
clone size: .
J gene: TRBJ2-3

CDR3 protein: CASSSGGRNSQGRNEQYF
CDR3 DNA: TGTGCCAGCAGCTCAGGGGGGCGTAACTCGCAGGGGAGGAACGAGCAGTACTTC
V gene: TRBV11-2
D gene: .
clone size: .
J gene: TRBJ2-7

CDR3 protein: CASSYEGGNTEAFF
CDR3 DNA: TGTGCCAGCAGTTATGAGGGGGGCAACACTGAAGCTTTCTTT
V gene: TRBV6-9
D gene: .
clone size: few
J gene: TRBJ1-1

CDR3 protein: CASSSKWTGSSYEQYF
CDR3 DNA: TGTGCCAGCAGTTCGAAGTGGACAGGGAGCTCCTACGAGCAGTACTTC
V gene: TRBV12-3/TRBV12-4
D gene: TRBD1
clone size: .
J gene: TRBJ2-7

CDR3 protein: CASSYSLSGIYNEQFF
CDR3 DNA: TGTGCCAGCAGTTACTCTCTTAGCGGAATCTACAATGAGCAGTTCTTC
V gene: TRBV6-6
D gene: .
clone size: .
J gene: TRBJ2-1

CDR3 protein: CASSVQGARNQPQHF
CDR3 DNA: TGTGCCAGCAGTGTACAGGGGGCGCGGAATCAGCCCCAGCATTTT
V gene: TRBV6-4
D gene: TRBD1
clone size: .
J gene: TRBJ1-5

CDR3 protein: CASSYAGENEAFF
CDR3 DNA: TGTGCCAGCAGTTATGCAGGGGAGAATGAAGCTTTCTTT
V gene: TRBV6-2/TRBV6-3
D gene: .
clone size: .
J gene: TRBJ1-1

CDR3 protein: CASSPTTYYEQYF
CDR3 DNA: TGTGCCAGCTCACCAACGACCTACTACGAGCAGTACTTC
V gene: TRBV18
D gene: .
clone size: .
J gene: TRBJ2-7

CDR3 protein: CASSPRGGARTDTQYF
CDR3 DNA: TGTGCCAGCAGTCCCCGCGGTGGGGCACGCACAGATACGCAGTATTTT
V gene: TRBV28
D gene: .
clone size: .
J gene: TRBJ2-3

CDR3 protein: CASQDRRNYGYTF
CDR3 DNA: TGTGCCAGCCAGGACAGGAGAAACTATGGCTACACCTTC
V gene: TRBV2
D gene: TRBD1
clone size: .
J gene: TRBJ1-2

CDR3 protein: CASSPQGNYGYTF
CDR3 DNA: TGTGCCAGCAGCCCACAGGGGAACTATGGCTACACCTTC
V gene: TRBV3-1
D gene: TRBD1
clone size: .
J gene: TRBJ1-2

CDR3 protein: CSARSGARTLAFF
CDR3 DNA: TGCAGTGCTAGGTCGGGGGCGCGAACTCTAGCTTTCTTT
V gene: TRBV20-1
D gene: .
clone size: .
J gene: TRBJ1-1

CDR3 protein: CASGFSGRDTQYF
CDR3 DNA: TGTGCTAGTGGCTTCTCAGGGAGAGATACGCAGTATTTT
V gene: TRBV12-5
D gene: .
clone size: few
J gene: TRBJ2-3

CDR3 protein: CASSLDRGRNEQYF
CDR3 DNA: TGTGCCAGCAGTCTAGACAGGGGGCGGAACGAGCAGTACTTC
V gene: TRBV6-1
D gene: TRBD1
clone size: few
J gene: TRBJ2-7

CDR3 protein: CASSTGRGQGEKLFF
CDR3 DNA: TGTGCCAGCAGCACCGGCAGGGGGCAAGGAGAAAAACTGTTTTTT
V gene: TRBV5-4
D gene: TRBD1
clone size: .
J gene: TRBJ1-4

CDR3 protein: CASRGNYGYTF
CDR3 DNA: TGTGCCAGCAGAGGTAACTATGGCTACACCTTC
V gene: TRBV6-1
D gene: .
clone size: few
J gene: TRBJ1-2

CDR3 protein: CASQTGGTEAFF
CDR3 DNA: TGTGCCAGTCAGACAGGAGGGACTGAAGCTTTCTTT
V gene: TRBV2
D gene: .
clone size: few
J gene: TRBJ1-1

CDR3 protein: CASSSSWGLAAYNEQFF
CDR3 DNA: TGTGCCAGCAGTTCCAGCTGGGGACTAGCGGCCTACAATGAGCAGTTCTTC
V gene: TRBV28
D gene: TRBD2
clone size: .
J gene: TRBJ2-1

CDR3 protein: CASSLEEGRELFF
CDR3 DNA: TGTGCCAGCAGCTTAGAAGAGGGTCGGGAGCTGTTTTTT
V gene: TRBV11-3
D gene: .
clone size: .
J gene: TRBJ2-2

CDR3 protein: CASFDWVGTGGEDYGNTIYF
CDR3 DNA: TGTGCCAGTTTCGACTGGGTGGGGACAGGGGGCGAGGATTACGGAAACACCATATATTTT
V gene: TRBV19
D gene: TRBD1
clone size: .
J gene: TRBJ1-3

CDR3 protein: CASSRLAGTYNEQFF
CDR3 DNA: TGTGCCAGCAGTCGACTAGCGGGGACCTACAATGAGCAGTTCTTC
V gene: TRBV6-4
D gene: TRBD2
clone size: few
J gene: TRBJ2-1

CDR3 protein: CASSLTGSPYNEQFF
CDR3 DNA: TGTGCCAGCAGCTTAACGGGTTCCCCCTACAATGAGCAGTTCTTC
V gene: TRBV7-3
D gene: .
clone size: few
J gene: TRBJ2-1

CDR3 protein: CSAASWARAGELFF
CDR3 DNA: TGCAGTGCTGCTTCGTGGGCTAGGGCCGGGGAGCTGTTTTTT
V gene: TRBV20-1
D gene: .
clone size: few
J gene: TRBJ2-2